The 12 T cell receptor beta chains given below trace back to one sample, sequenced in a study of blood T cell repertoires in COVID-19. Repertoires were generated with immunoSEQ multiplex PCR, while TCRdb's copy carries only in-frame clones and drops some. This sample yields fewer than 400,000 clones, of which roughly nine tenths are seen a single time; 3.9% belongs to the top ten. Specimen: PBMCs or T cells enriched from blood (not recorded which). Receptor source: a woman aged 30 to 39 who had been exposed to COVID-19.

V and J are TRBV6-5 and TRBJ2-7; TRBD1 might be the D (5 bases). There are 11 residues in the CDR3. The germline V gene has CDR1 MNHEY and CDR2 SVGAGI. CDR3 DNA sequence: TGTGCTACCGACAGTCGCTACGAGCAGTACTTC. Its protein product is CATDSRYEQYF.

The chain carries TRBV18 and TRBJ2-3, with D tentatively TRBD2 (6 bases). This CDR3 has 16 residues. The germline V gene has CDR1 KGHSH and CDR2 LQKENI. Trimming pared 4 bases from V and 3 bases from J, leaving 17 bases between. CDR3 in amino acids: CASSLGLSTHTDTQYF. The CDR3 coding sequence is TGTGCCAGCTCACTGGGACTTTCTACCCATACAGATACGCAGTATTTT.

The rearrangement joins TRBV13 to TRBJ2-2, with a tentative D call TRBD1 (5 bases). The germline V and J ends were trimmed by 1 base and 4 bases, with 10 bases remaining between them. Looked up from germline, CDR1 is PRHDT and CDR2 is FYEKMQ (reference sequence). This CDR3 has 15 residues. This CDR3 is CASSLEGAGTGELFF. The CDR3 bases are TGTGCCAGCAGCTTAGAAGGGGCAGGCACCGGGGAGCTGTTTTTT.

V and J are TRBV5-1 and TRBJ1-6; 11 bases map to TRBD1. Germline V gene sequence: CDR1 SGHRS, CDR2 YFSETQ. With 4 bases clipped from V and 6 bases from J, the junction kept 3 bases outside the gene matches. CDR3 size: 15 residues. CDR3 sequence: CASSAGTGGNSPLHF. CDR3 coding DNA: TGCGCCAGCAGCGCCGGGACAGGGGGTAATTCACCCCTCCACTTT.

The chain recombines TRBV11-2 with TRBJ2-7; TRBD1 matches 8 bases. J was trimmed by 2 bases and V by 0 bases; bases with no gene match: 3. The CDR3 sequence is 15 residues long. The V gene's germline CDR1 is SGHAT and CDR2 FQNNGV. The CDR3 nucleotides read TGTGCCAGCAGCTTAGAGCCAGGGGGCGCCTACGAGCAGTACTTC. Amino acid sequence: CASSLEPGGAYEQYF.

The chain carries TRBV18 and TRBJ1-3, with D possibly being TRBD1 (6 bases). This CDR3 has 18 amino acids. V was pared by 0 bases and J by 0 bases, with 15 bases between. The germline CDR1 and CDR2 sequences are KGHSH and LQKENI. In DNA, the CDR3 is TGTGCCAGCTCACCACCGGCAGGGGCCAGCCTCTCTGGAAACACCATATATTTT. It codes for CASSPPAGASLSGNTIYF.

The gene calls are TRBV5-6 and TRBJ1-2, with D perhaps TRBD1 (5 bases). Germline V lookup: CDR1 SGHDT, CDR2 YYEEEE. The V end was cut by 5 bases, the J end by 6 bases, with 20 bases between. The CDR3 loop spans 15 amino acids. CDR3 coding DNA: TGTGCCAGCAGTCGAGGGACGGGAGGAGCCGATGGCTACACCTTC. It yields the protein CASSRGTGGADGYTF.

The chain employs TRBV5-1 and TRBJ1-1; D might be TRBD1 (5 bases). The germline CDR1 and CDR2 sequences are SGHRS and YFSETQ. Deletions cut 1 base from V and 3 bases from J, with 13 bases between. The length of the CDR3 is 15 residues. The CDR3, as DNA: TGCGCCAGCAGCTTGTTCAGGGCGACGGACACTGAAGCTTTCTTT. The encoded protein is CASSLFRATDTEAFF.

The CDR3 protein is CASRLANTAEQYF. The CDR3 DNA reads as TGTGCCAGCCGACTAGCGAACACTGCCGAGCAGTACTTC. The chain is built from TRBV27 and TRBJ2-7; TRBD2 matches at 8 bases. CDR1 is MNHEY, CDR2 SMNVEV, per germline (reference sequence). This CDR3 spans 13 amino acids. Trimming cost V 8 bases and J 6 bases; bases outside gene matches: 9.

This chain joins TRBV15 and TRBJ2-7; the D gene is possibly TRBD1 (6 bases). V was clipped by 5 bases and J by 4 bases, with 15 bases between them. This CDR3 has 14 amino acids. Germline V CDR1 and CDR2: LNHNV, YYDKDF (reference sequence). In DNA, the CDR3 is TGTGCCACCAGCGGCGACAGGCATAGGTACGAGCAGTACTTC. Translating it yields CATSGDRHRYEQYF.

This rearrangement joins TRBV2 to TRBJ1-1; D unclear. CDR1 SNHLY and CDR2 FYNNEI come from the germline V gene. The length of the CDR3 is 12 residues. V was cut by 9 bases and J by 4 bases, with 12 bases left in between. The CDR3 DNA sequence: TGTGCCAGTAAACAACGAGGCACTGAAGCTTTCTTT. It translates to CASKQRGTEAFF.

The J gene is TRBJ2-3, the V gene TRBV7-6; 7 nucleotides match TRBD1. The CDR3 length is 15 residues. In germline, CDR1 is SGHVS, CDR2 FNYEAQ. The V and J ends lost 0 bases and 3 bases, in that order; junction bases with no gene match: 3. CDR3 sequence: CASSLAGGQTDTQYF. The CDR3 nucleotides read TGTGCCAGCAGCTTAGCAGGGGGCCAAACAGATACGCAGTATTTT.